Here is one T cell receptor beta chain with its context. The protocol was immunoSEQ multiplex PCR, while the TCRdb copy is restricted to in-frame clones and leaves out a portion. The sample shows fewer than 400,000 clones, just under 90% of them seen only once. The data derive from a study of blood T cell repertoires in COVID-19. Germline values: CDR1 SNHLY, CDR2 FYNNEI. This CDR3 spans 16 amino acids. Trimming cost V 4 bases and J 3 bases, with 16 bases left between them. This TCR came from a woman aged 25 to 39 who had recovered from COVID-19. The V call is TRBV2, the J call TRBJ1-5; perhaps TRBD1 as D (6 bases). The sequencing input was PBMCs or T cells enriched from blood (not recorded which). CDR3: CASSGPRTDYNQPQHF. CDR3 DNA sequence: TGTGCCAGCAGTGGCCCTAGGACAGATTACAATCAGCCCCAGCATTTT. The entire variable domain, with the rest obtained from reference TRBV2 and TRBJ1-5, is as follows: EPEVTQTPSHQVTQMGQEVILRCVPISNHLYFYWYRQILGQKVEFLVSFYNNEISEKSEIFDDQFSVERPDGSNFTLKIRSTKLEDSAMYFCASSGPRTDYNQPQHFGDGTRLSIL.